This passage covers 22 T cell receptor beta chains from one sample sequenced in a study of shared clonotypes between healthy human individuals. Repertoires were generated with immunoSEQ multiplex PCR, while TCRdb's copy carries only in-frame clones and drops some. The repertoire holds about 990,000 clones, with approximately 78% as singletons. The sample consisted of memory CD4+ T cells from PBMCs. Subset of the sample: CD45RA-negative fraction. The receptors originated from a man younger than 35 in good health. Some clones in this sample may be carry-over from other donors' samples.

This chain links TRBV2 with TRBJ2-7, with a tentative D call TRBD2 (5 bases). Looked up from germline, CDR1 is SNHLY and CDR2 is FYNNEI. This CDR3 comprises 15 residues. Trimming left V 4 bases short and J 0 bases short, with 13 bases between. In DNA, the CDR3 is TGTGCCAGCAGTGTTTTAAGCGGTTACTCCTACGAGCAGTACTTC. This translates into CASSVLSGYSYEQYF.

Worth noting for this clone: This CDR3 is also generated by other DNA sequences in the sample. The rearrangement links TRBV4-1 to TRBJ2-7; TRBD1 aligns across 8 bases. The germline CDR1 and CDR2 sequences are MGHRA and YSYEKL. J gave up 3 bases and V 3 bases, and 4 bases lay outside the gene matches. This CDR3 has 14 residues. The CDR3 DNA reads TGCGCCAGCAGCCATCCTGGACAGGGCTACGAGCAGTACTTC. Its translation: CASSHPGQGYEQYF.

V is TRBV4-1 and J is TRBJ2-3, with 9 bases matching TRBD2. V was clipped by 4 bases and J by 1 base; unmatched bases: 6. CDR3 length equals 16 residues. Germline CDR1 reads MGHRA; CDR2 reads YSYEKL. CDR3 protein: CASSPLAGRGTDTQYF. DNA for the CDR3: TGCGCCAGCAGCCCTCTAGCGGGACGCGGCACAGATACGCAGTATTTT.

This clone occurred once. The chain is built from TRBV7-2 and TRBJ2-3; D is unresolved. The germline V gene encodes CDR1 SGHTA and CDR2 FQGNSA. There are 12 residues in the CDR3. V was pared by 4 bases and J by 3 bases, with 5 bases between. The CDR3 DNA follows: TGTGCCAGCAGCTCCCAAACAGATACGCAGTATTTT. Its translation: CASSSQTDTQYF.

The chain combines TRBV27 with TRBJ2-7; D might be TRBD1 (6 bases). Between the trimmed V and J ends, which lost 3 bases and 9 bases, there was a span of 21 bases. The CDR3 is made up of 15 amino acids. Germline lookup yields CDR1 MNHEY and CDR2 SMNVEV (reference sequence). In DNA form, the CDR3 reads TGTGCCAGCAGTTTTTCAGGGGCAGGTGGGCTTGGGCAGTACTTC. Amino acids: CASSFSGAGGLGQYF.

The rearrangement links TRBV28 to TRBJ1-3; TRBD1 matches 9 bases. The germline V gene encodes CDR1 MDHEN and CDR2 SYDVKM. The CDR3 consists of 15 residues. V was pared by 5 bases and J by 4 bases, with 6 bases of the junction left unmatched. This CDR3 reads CASSRSGTGGNTIYF. Written as DNA, the CDR3 is TGTGCCAGCAGTAGATCCGGGACAGGGGGAAACACCATATATTTT.

The rearrangement joins TRBV4-3 to TRBJ2-5; 9 nucleotides align to TRBD2. The J call may be mistaken, given a closer DNA end match to TRBJ2-7. Germline lookup yields CDR1 LGHNA and CDR2 YSLEER. This CDR3 region has 16 residues. CDR3 nucleotide sequence: TGCGCCAGCAGCCAAGTCCCCAGCGGGGGGTCCGCCGAGCAGTACTTC. This codes for CASSQVPSGGSAEQYF.

This clone was counted only a few times. The chain uses TRBV13 and TRBJ2-1; D possibly corresponds to TRBD2 (6 bases). Germline lookup yields CDR1 PRHDT and CDR2 FYEKMQ (reference sequence). Trimming left V 1 base short and J 9 bases short, with 10 bases between. The length of the CDR3 is 13 residues. The CDR3 DNA follows: TGTGCCAGCAGCTTAGTTCGGGGGATTGAGCAGTTCTTC. Translated: CASSLVRGIEQFF.

This clone was picked up many times. At the DNA level, this CDR3 is encoded by other sequences in the same sample as well. J is TRBJ1-2 and V is TRBV28; D call uncertain. The CDR3 loop spans 13 amino acids. Trimming took 6 bases from V and 0 from J, leaving 8 bases between them. Per the germline V gene, CDR1 is MDHEN and CDR2 is SYDVKM. The CDR3 coding sequence is TGTGCCAGCAGGGTGGATTCTAACTATGGCTACACCTTC. Its translation: CASRVDSNYGYTF.

This sequence joins TRBV28 and TRBJ2-1; a possible D gene is TRBD1 (5 bases). Between the trimmed V and J ends, which lost 10 bases and 6 bases, there was a span of 7 bases. The CDR3 consists of 10 residues. CDR1 and CDR2 (germline): MDHEN, SYDVKM. CDR3 DNA sequence: TGTGCCACCAGGGTCAATGAGCAGTTCTTC. Translated, it gives CATRVNEQFF.

The chain carries TRBV2 and TRBJ2-3; D possibly corresponds to TRBD1 (6 bases). The CDR3 is 13 amino acids. Trimming took off 7 bases at V and 2 bases at J, with 10 bases between the two ends. The germline gives CDR1 SNHLY, CDR2 FYNNEI. Written as DNA, the CDR3 is TGTGCCAGCAACACAGGGTCCACAGATACGCAGTATTTT. Amino acids: CASNTGSTDTQYF.

This clone was seen a handful of times. The chain employs TRBV28 and TRBJ1-5; D uncertain. This CDR3 region has 10 residues. Deletions cut 8 bases from V and 3 bases from J, with 2 bases between. CDR1 MDHEN and CDR2 SYDVKM come from the germline V gene. The CDR3 is CASHNQPQHF. The DNA of the CDR3 is TGTGCCAGCCACAATCAGCCCCAGCATTTT.

V gene TRBV7-9 combines with J gene TRBJ2-2; possible D gene TRBD1, 5 bases. Germline V gene lookup returns CDR1 SEHNR and CDR2 FQNEAQ (reference sequence). The CDR3 has 15 amino acids. V lost 3 bases and J 5 bases, leaving 13 bases between the germline ends. CDR3 nucleotide sequence: TGTGCCAGCAGCTTTGGGCAGGGTACGACCGGGGAGCTGTTTTTT. Translating it yields CASSFGQGTTGELFF.

The chain uses TRBV6-1 and TRBJ2-3, with D possibly matching TRBD2 (6 bases). Germline lookup yields CDR1 MNHNS and CDR2 SASEGT. This CDR3 is 14 amino acids long. The V end was cut by 6 bases, the J end by 4 bases, with 14 bases between. CDR3 in amino acids: CASRLGDLADTQYF. DNA of the CDR3: TGTGCCAGCAGGTTAGGGGACTTGGCAGATACGCAGTATTTT.

This clone was observed once. The V gene is TRBV4-2, the J gene TRBJ2-5; D is unresolved. The V end lost 1 base, the J end lost 0 bases, and 6 bases lay between the germline ends. CDR1 LGHNA and CDR2 YNFKEQ come from the germline V gene. The CDR3 loop spans 14 amino acids. DNA of the CDR3: TGTGCCAGCAGCCAAGTGGCAGACCAAGAGACCCAGTACTTC. Its translation: CASSQVADQETQYF.

The V call is TRBV28, the J call TRBJ2-7; a possible D gene is TRBD2 (6 bases). The CDR3 is 14 amino acids. V lost 2 bases and J lost 9, with 17 bases in between. Germline V gene data show CDR1 as MDHEN and CDR2 as SYDVKM. The DNA of the CDR3 is TGTGCCAGCAGTTTAGGATTGCGGGGCGAGGGGCAGTACTTC. Translated: CASSLGLRGEGQYF.

The chain employs TRBV5-6 and TRBJ2-7, with 10 bases identical to TRBD2. J gave up 6 bases and V 4 bases, and 19 bases lay outside the gene matches. Germline CDR1 reads SGHDT; CDR2 reads YYEEEE. The CDR3 totals 18 residues. CDR3 amino acids: CASSAMTGAGTSDGEQYF. The CDR3 DNA is TGTGCCAGCAGCGCGATGACAGGAGCCGGGACTAGCGACGGCGAGCAGTACTTC. Filled out from reference TRBV5-6 and TRBJ2-7, the complete variable domain reads DAGVTQSPTHLIKTRGQQVTLRCSPKSGHDTVSWYQQALGQGPQFIFQYYEEEERQRGNFPDRFSGHQFPNYSSELNVNALLLGDSALYLCASSAMTGAGTSDGEQYFGPGTRLTVT.

The V call is TRBV4-1, the J call TRBJ1-2, with D unresolved. The V and J ends lost 1 base and 5 bases respectively, with 11 bases between them. Germline V CDR1 and CDR2: MGHRA, YSYEKL. The CDR3 has 14 amino acids. In DNA form, the CDR3 reads TGCGCCAGCAGCCAAGGATTTAGGGAATATGGCTACACCTTC. This sequence encodes CASSQGFREYGYTF.

The sample holds a few counts of this clone. The J gene is TRBJ1-2, the V gene TRBV2; D unclear. There are 12 residues in the CDR3. Trimming took off 2 bases at V and 8 bases at J, with 9 bases between the two ends. The germline gives CDR1 SNHLY, CDR2 FYNNEI. CDR3 region: CASSEKGQGYTF. The CDR3 region has the DNA TGTGCCAGCAGTGAAAAGGGTCAAGGCTACACCTTC.

This clone was seen a handful of times. The chain is built from TRBV18 and TRBJ1-2; D is ambiguous. V dropped 4 bases and J dropped 2 bases, with 11 bases sitting between them. Germline CDR1 is KGHSH and CDR2 is LQKENI. The CDR3 has 14 amino acids. CDR3 DNA: TGTGCCAGCTCACTCAGTTTGGCGAACTATGGCTACACCTTC. Its translation is CASSLSLANYGYTF.

The chain uses TRBV30 and TRBJ2-1, with 7 positions matching TRBD2. This CDR3 contains 15 residues. V dropped 1 base and J dropped 0; count of bases not matched to a gene: 3. From germline, CDR1 is GTSNPN and CDR2 SVGIG (reference sequence). The CDR3 loop reads CAWSGRGGSYNEQFF. DNA for the CDR3: TGTGCCTGGAGTGGACGCGGGGGCTCCTACAATGAGCAGTTCTTC.

The V and J genes are TRBV28 and TRBJ2-1; 10 nucleotides match TRBD2. Trimming removed 1 base from V and 8 bases from J; junction bases left unmatched: 5. CDR1 is MDHEN and CDR2 is SYDVKM in the germline V gene. The CDR3 contains 15 residues. The CDR3 spells CASSLSSGSHDEQFF. CDR3 DNA sequence: TGTGCCAGCAGTTTATCTAGCGGGAGTCATGATGAGCAGTTCTTC.